The 9 T cell receptor beta chains given below trace back to one sample, sequenced in a study of OX40 agonist ivuxolimab in advanced cancers. Measured with immunoSEQ multiplex PCR; TCRdb has only the in-frame clones, and not every one. Among around 35,000 clones listed, about 88% were seen once. Source: CD4+ or CD8+ T cells sorted from blood, taken in a trial of the OX40 agonist ivuxolimab. The source of these receptors is an adult with an advanced solid tumor such as melanoma, head and neck, liver or kidney cancer.

This chain uses TRBV27 with TRBJ2-1; unclear D gene. This CDR3 is built from 14 residues. In germline, CDR1 is MNHEY, CDR2 SMNVEV (reference sequence). Trimming cost V 4 bases and J 7 bases, with 14 bases left between them. CDR3 protein: CASSSNTPQNEQFF. The CDR3 coding sequence is TGTGCCAGCAGTTCCAACACACCCCAAAATGAGCAGTTCTTC.

In this sample, this clone is medium-sized. The chain uses TRBV19 and TRBJ2-7, with D possibly being TRBD2 (6 bases). Trimming removed 3 bases from V and 2 bases from J, with 14 bases in between. The CDR3 spans 15 residues. The V gene's germline CDR1 is LNHDA and CDR2 SQIVND (reference sequence). The CDR3 spells CASSIALGGTYEQYF. In DNA, the CDR3 is TGTGCCAGTAGTATCGCCTTAGGAGGGACCTACGAGCAGTACTTC.

This clone was seen only a few times. The V call is TRBV9, the J call TRBJ1-1; D remains unclear. Per germline, CDR1 SGDLS and CDR2 YYNGEE. This CDR3 comprises 11 residues. Trimming pared 0 bases from V and 8 bases from J, leaving 5 bases between. The CDR3 DNA reads TGTGCCAGCAGCGTAGTGGGAGAAGCTTTCTTT. It translates to CASSVVGEAFF.

The gene calls are TRBV4-3 and TRBJ2-3; the D gene is possibly TRBD1 (6 bases). This CDR3 is built from 16 residues. Trimming cost V 1 base and J 0 bases, with 11 bases left between them. The germline V gene encodes CDR1 LGHNA and CDR2 YSLEER. Written as DNA, the CDR3 is TGCGCCAGCAGCCAAGCCAGGGGAGAAAGCACAGATACGCAGTATTTT. Translated: CASSQARGESTDTQYF.

The V gene is TRBV7-3, the J gene TRBJ2-1, with 7 bases fitting TRBD2. With V trimmed by 1 base and J by 6 bases, 9 bases remained unmatched. CDR1 is SGHTA and CDR2 is FQGTGA in the germline V gene. This CDR3 comprises 16 residues. Here the CDR3 DNA reads TGTGCCAGCAGCTTAAGAGCGGGGCCGGGACTCAATGAGCAGTTCTTC. As protein: CASSLRAGPGLNEQFF. Variable domain in full (rest from reference TRBV7-3 and TRBJ2-1): GAGVSQTPSNKVTEKGKYVELRCDPISGHTALYWYRQSLGQGPEFLIYFQGTGAADDSGLPNDRFFAVRPEGSVSTLKIQRTERGDSAVYLCASSLRAGPGLNEQFFGPGTRLTVL.

The rearrangement joins TRBV11-2 to TRBJ1-2, with D possibly being TRBD1 (5 bases). Germline assignment: CDR1 SGHAT and CDR2 FQNNGV. This CDR3 has 17 amino acids. Deletions cut 2 bases from V and 7 bases from J, with 23 bases between. The CDR3 DNA follows: TGTGCCAGCAGCTTATACGGGGCCACCCATCCTCCAGGTGGCTACACCTTC. This gives the protein CASSLYGATHPPGGYTF.

The chain carries TRBV7-8 and TRBJ2-3, with 7 positions matching TRBD1. The germline CDR1 and CDR2 sequences are SGHVS and FQNEAQ. Trimming at V came to 1 base and at J to 3 bases, leaving 7 bases not matched to a gene. The CDR3 has 16 amino acids. Here the CDR3 reads CASSLVSDRVTDTQYF. In nucleotides, the CDR3 is TGTGCCAGCAGCTTAGTATCCGACAGGGTAACAGATACGCAGTATTTT.

The chain has TRBV7-6 and TRBJ2-1; 10 nucleotides align to TRBD2. Germline V gene sequence: CDR1 SGHVS, CDR2 FNYEAQ. V lost 5 bases, J lost 5 bases, and 6 bases stayed unmatched. This CDR3 spans 15 amino acids. The CDR3 bases are TGTGCCAGCAGCAACCTAGCGGGGGATCACAATGAGCAGTTCTTC. Amino acid sequence: CASSNLAGDHNEQFF.

This chain uses TRBV7-9 with TRBJ1-4; D not resolved. V lost 5 bases to trimming and J lost 0 bases, with 13 bases between them. This CDR3 has 16 amino acids. Germline CDR1 and CDR2: SEHNR and FQNEAQ (reference sequence). The CDR3 loop reads CASSLARSATNEKLFF. The CDR3 nucleotides read TGTGCCAGCAGCCTCGCGAGGAGTGCAACTAATGAAAAACTGTTTTTT.